The entry below describes one TCR beta chain. Its antigen remains unknown. PCR amplification relied on 60 Vbeta primers (plus 13 Jbeta primers). Sequencing was performed with immunoSEQ multiplex PCR; in TCRdb, only in-frame clones are kept and a portion is missing. The table includes 120,000 to 150,000 clones, about two thirds detected once. This specimen comes from a study of cytomegalovirus exposure and HLA in healthy donors. General observations from the study: Analysis was carried out at a later point, and it linked a missense DCLRE1C variant to TCR beta V- and J-gene trimming.

Germline values: CDR1 MDHEN, CDR2 SYDVKM. Losses at the gene ends were 3 bases for V and 9 bases for J; bases not matched to a gene: 16. The CDR3 loop spans 17 amino acids. The V gene is TRBV28, the J gene TRBJ2-1; 8 bases agree with TRBD2. Sequencing was performed on PBMCs. The TCR was taken from a woman between 18 and 30 years old in good health and CMV-seronegative. DNA for the CDR3: TGTGCCAGCAGTTTCCCCCGGACTAGCACCCCTGAGGGTGAGCAGTTCTTC. It encodes CASSFPRTSTPEGEQFF.